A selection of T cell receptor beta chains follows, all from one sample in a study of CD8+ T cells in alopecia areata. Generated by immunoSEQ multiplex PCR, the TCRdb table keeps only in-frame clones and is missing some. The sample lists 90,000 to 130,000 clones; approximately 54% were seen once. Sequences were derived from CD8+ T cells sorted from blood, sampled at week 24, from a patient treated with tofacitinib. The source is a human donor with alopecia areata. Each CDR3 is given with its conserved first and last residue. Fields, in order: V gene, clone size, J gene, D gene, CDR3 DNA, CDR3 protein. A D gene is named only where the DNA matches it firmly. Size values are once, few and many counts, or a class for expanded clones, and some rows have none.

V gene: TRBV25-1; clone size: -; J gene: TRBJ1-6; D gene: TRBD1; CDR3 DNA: TGTGCCAGCAGTGAATTTGGGACAGGTTCACCCCTCCACTTT; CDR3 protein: CASSEFGTGSPLHF
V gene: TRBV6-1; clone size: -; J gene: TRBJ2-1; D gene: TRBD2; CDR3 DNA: TGTGCCAGCAGTGACGGACTAGCGGGCAATGAGCAGTTCTTC; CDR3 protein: CASSDGLAGNEQFF
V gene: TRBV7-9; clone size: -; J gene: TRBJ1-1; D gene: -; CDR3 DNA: TGTGCCAGCAGCGCCCCAGGGATTGGAGCTGGGAACACTGAAGCTTTCTTT; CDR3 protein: CASSAPGIGAGNTEAFF
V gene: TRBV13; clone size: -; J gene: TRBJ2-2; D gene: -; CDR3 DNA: TGTGCCAGCAGCTTAAGGTTATTTCACACCGGGGAGCTGTTTTTT; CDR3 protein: CASSLRLFHTGELFF
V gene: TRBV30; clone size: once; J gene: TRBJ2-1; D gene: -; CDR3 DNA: TGTGCCTGGAGTCGGGGGAGAGGCAATGAGCAGTTCTTC; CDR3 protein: CAWSRGRGNEQFF
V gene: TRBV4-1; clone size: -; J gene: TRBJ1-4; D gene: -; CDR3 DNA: TGCGCCAGCAGCCAAGATCTTGCCCGGACGGTAAAACTGTTTTTT; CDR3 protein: CASSQDLARTVKLFF
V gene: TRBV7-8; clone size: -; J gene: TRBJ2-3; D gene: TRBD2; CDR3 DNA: TGTGCCAGCAGCTCCCCTTGGCGGCTAGCGGGGTTCACAGATACGCAGTATTTT; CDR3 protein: CASSSPWRLAGFTDTQYF
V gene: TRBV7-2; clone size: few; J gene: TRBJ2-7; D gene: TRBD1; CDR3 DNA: TGTGCCAGCATAGGGGGACAGAGCTCCTACGAGCAGTACTTC; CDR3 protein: CASIGGQSSYEQYF
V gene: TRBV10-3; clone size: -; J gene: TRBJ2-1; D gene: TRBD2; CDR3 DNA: TGTGCCATCAGTGAGTCGATGGCTAGCGGGGATTACAATGAGCAGTTCTTC; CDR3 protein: CAISESMASGDYNEQFF
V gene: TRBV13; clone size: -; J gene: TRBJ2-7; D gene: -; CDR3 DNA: TGTGCCAGCAGCGTCAGACCCTACGAGCAGTACTTC; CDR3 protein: CASSVRPYEQYF
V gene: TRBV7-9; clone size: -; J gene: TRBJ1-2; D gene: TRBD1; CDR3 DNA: TGTGCCAGCACCCGCCCGGGACAGGGAAACTATGGCTACACCTTC; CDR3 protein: CASTRPGQGNYGYTF
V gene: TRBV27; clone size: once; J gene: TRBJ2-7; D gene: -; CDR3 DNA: TGTGCCAGCAGTATCCTGGGCGGCCACGAGCAGTACTTC; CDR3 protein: CASSILGGHEQYF
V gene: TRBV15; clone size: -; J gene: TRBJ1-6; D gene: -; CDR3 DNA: TGTGCCACCAGCGGAGATAGGAATTCACCCCTCCACTTT; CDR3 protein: CATSGDRNSPLHF
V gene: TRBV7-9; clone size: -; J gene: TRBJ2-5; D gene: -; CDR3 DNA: TGTGCCAGCAGCTTGACAGAGTTGGAGACCCAGTACTTC; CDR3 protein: CASSLTELETQYF
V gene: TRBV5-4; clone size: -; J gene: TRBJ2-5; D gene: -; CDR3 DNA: TGTGCCAGCAGCCTTCCCCAGGCACAAGAGACCCAGTACTTC; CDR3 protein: CASSLPQAQETQYF
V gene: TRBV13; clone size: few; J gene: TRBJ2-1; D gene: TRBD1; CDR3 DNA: TGTGCCAGCAGCTCCCCGACAGGGGGGGAGTACAATGAGCAGTTCTTC; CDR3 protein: CASSSPTGGEYNEQFF
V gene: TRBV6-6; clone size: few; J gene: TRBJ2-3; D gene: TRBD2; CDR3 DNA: TGTGCCAGCAGTGAGCGGGGGGGCACAGATACGCAGTATTTT; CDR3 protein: CASSERGGTDTQYF